These T cell receptor beta chains were read from a single sample in a study of T-cell memory formation after mild COVID-19. One entry per CDR3 protein, called by TCRdb with MiXCR from the 5' RACE reads. The table lists approximately 500,000 distinct CDR3 sequences, approximately 23% of them singletons. The sample was PBMCs or a T cell subset sorted from them (not recorded which). The receptors come from an adult woman who had mild COVID-19 (a few samples of this study predate the infection). Cell type and time point are not known. Each CDR3 is given with its conserved first and last residue. D genes are given only for firm matches. Rows may omit the clone size; those that give it use once, few, many or a size class.

>TRBV2|NA|TRBJ2-5|NA
CASRADGQETQYF
TGTGCCAGCAGAGCAGACGGACAAGAGACCCAGTACTTC
>TRBV5-1|many|TRBJ2-1|TRBD1
CASSLGTGSYNEQFF
TGTGCCAGCAGCCTAGGGACAGGCTCCTACAATGAGCAGTTCTTC
>TRBV3-1|few|TRBJ1-1|TRBD1
CASSAKDRGSEAFF
TGTGCCAGCAGCGCAAAGGACAGGGGATCTGAAGCTTTCTTT
>TRBV27|few|TRBJ1-1|NA
CASSSINTEAFF
TGTGCCAGCAGTTCTATTAACACTGAAGCTTTCTTT
>TRBV7-8|few|TRBJ2-1|NA
CASGRYGSLNEQFF
TGTGCCAGCGGAAGGTACGGCAGCTTGAATGAGCAGTTCTTC
>TRBV7-2|NA|TRBJ2-5|NA
CASSLDGLGETQYF
TGTGCCAGCAGCTTGGATGGGCTAGGGGAGACCCAGTACTTC
>TRBV20-1|NA|TRBJ1-5|NA
CSARDLEIDSNQPQHF
TGCAGTGCTAGAGATCTCGAGATCGATAGCAATCAGCCCCAGCATTTT
>TRBV4-3|NA|TRBJ1-1|NA
CASSRRGWVTEAFF
TGCGCCAGCAGCCGACGGGGGTGGGTCACTGAAGCTTTCTTT
>TRBV6-5|NA|TRBJ2-7|NA
CASRGEGTQTYEQYF
TGTGCCAGCAGAGGGGAAGGGACCCAGACATACGAGCAGTACTTC
>TRBV19|NA|TRBJ2-7|TRBD2
CASSIGGSGRPYEQYF
TGTGCCAGTAGTATAGGGGGTAGCGGGAGACCCTACGAGCAGTACTTC
>TRBV11-2|NA|TRBJ1-2|NA
CASSLGRGVNYGYTF
TGTGCCAGCAGCTTAGGTCGGGGAGTAAACTATGGCTACACCTTC
>TRBV5-1|NA|TRBJ2-1|TRBD2
CASSLRRGDHEQFF
TGCGCCAGCAGCTTGAGGCGGGGGGACCATGAGCAGTTCTTC
>TRBV7-8|NA|TRBJ1-2|NA
CASSSYRRSNYGYTF
TGTGCCAGCAGTTCCTATAGACGGTCTAACTATGGCTACACCTTC
>TRBV19|NA|TRBJ2-1|NA
CATRSPADRGEQFF
TGTGCCACAAGATCCCCGGCCGACCGCGGTGAGCAGTTCTTC
>TRBV2|NA|TRBJ1-5|NA
CASSVFAADLRQPQHF
TGTGCCAGCAGTGTTTTCGCGGCAGACCTAAGGCAGCCCCAGCATTTT
>TRBV7-2|few|TRBJ2-5|NA
CASSLVVGADQETQYF
TGTGCCAGCAGCTTAGTGGTCGGGGCAGACCAAGAGACCCAGTACTTC
>TRBV7-9|few|TRBJ2-6|NA
CASSLARTHSGANVLTF
TGTGCCAGCAGCTTAGCGCGAACCCACTCTGGGGCCAACGTCCTGACTTTC
>TRBV19|NA|TRBJ2-7|TRBD1
CASGGTGAIEQYF
TGTGCCAGTGGGGGGACAGGGGCTATCGAGCAGTACTTC
>TRBV11-3|NA|TRBJ2-2|NA
CASSGYDSANTGELFF
TGTGCCAGCAGCGGATATGACTCCGCGAACACCGGGGAGCTGTTTTTT
>TRBV20-1|few|TRBJ1-1|TRBD1
CSARDLGTGGYRVNTEAFF
TGCAGTGCTAGAGATTTAGGGACAGGGGGCTACCGCGTGAACACTGAAGCTTTCTTT
>TRBV20-1|NA|TRBJ2-3|TRBD2
CSATVGAGGADTQYF
TGCAGTGCTACCGTGGGGGCGGGAGGAGCGGATACGCAGTATTTT
>TRBV4-2|NA|TRBJ2-7|TRBD1
CASSQDGTETYEQYF
TGTGCCAGCAGCCAAGACGGGACAGAAACCTACGAGCAGTACTTC
>TRBV2|NA|TRBJ1-1|TRBD1
CASSTQGARAFF
TGTGCCAGCAGTACCCAGGGGGCGCGGGCTTTCTTT
>TRBV6-6|NA|TRBJ1-2|TRBD1
CASSYPDRAGNYGYTF
TGTGCCAGCAGTTACCCCGACAGGGCGGGGAACTATGGCTACACCTTC
>TRBV18|NA|TRBJ1-2|NA
CASSPSQGNYGYTF
TGTGCCAGCTCACCTTCACAGGGAAACTATGGCTACACCTTC
>TRBV7-9|few|TRBJ2-7|NA
CASSLTSTTANEQYF
TGTGCCAGCAGCTTAACAAGCACTACCGCGAACGAGCAGTACTTC
>TRBV14|NA|TRBJ2-1|TRBD2
CASSRSGGWREQFF
TGTGCCAGCAGCCGCTCCGGGGGGTGGAGGGAGCAGTTCTTC
>TRBV5-6|NA|TRBJ1-1|NA
CARSLAGVNTEAFF
TGTGCCAGAAGCTTGGCGGGAGTGAACACTGAAGCTTTCTTT
>TRBV5-1|few|TRBJ2-2|NA
CASSLAPGVGTGELFF
TGCGCCAGCAGCTTGGCCCCGGGAGTCGGCACCGGGGAGCTGTTTTTT
>TRBV14|NA|TRBJ1-1|NA
CASSQFQGSGTEAFF
TGTGCCAGCAGCCAATTTCAGGGGTCGGGCACTGAAGCTTTCTTT
>TRBV7-6|NA|TRBJ2-1|NA
CASSLVEAGAIGEQFF
TGTGCCAGCAGCTTAGTGGAGGCGGGGGCCATCGGTGAGCAGTTCTTC
>TRBV20-1|NA|TRBJ1-2|NA
CSATDSLYGYTF
TGCAGTGCTACTGATTCTCTGTATGGCTACACCTTC
>TRBV20-1|many|TRBJ1-5|TRBD1
CSARPGQGLQPQHF
TGCAGTGCTAGGCCGGGACAGGGGCTTCAGCCCCAGCATTTT
>TRBV20-1|NA|TRBJ2-5|TRBD2
CSARGSGGSGVETQYF
TGCAGTGCTAGAGGGAGCGGGGGCTCGGGAGTGGAGACCCAGTACTTC
>TRBV29-1|few|TRBJ2-2|NA
CSVDGENTGELFF
TGCAGCGTTGATGGAGAGAACACCGGGGAGCTGTTTTTT
>TRBV5-1|NA|TRBJ1-4|NA
CASSGGAGELFF
TGCGCCAGCAGCGGAGGGGCAGGTGAACTGTTTTTT
>TRBV30|few|TRBJ2-2|NA
CAWSPVTGELFF
TGTGCCTGGTCCCCCGTCACCGGGGAGCTGTTTTTT
>TRBV7-2|NA|TRBJ1-5|NA
CASSLAGRINQPQHF
TGTGCCAGCAGCTTGGCGGGTCGTATCAATCAGCCCCAGCATTTT
>TRBV7-9|few|TRBJ1-3|NA
CASSKGGNLGNTIYF
TGTGCCAGCAGCAAAGGGGGAAACCTCGGGAACACCATATATTTT
>TRBV4-1|few|TRBJ1-2|NA
CASSQVGSPGYGYTF
TGCGCCAGCAGCCAAGTGGGATCCCCAGGCTATGGCTACACCTTC
>TRBV6-2/TRBV6-3|NA|TRBJ2-1|TRBD2
CASSLSRGTSGTGDNEQFF
TGTGCCAGCAGTTTAAGTAGGGGGACTAGCGGGACCGGTGACAATGAGCAGTTCTTC
>TRBV24-1|few|TRBJ2-3|NA
CATGGSTDTQYF
TGTGCCACAGGGGGGAGCACAGATACGCAGTATTTT